One sample yielded the 31 T cell receptor beta chains listed below, sequenced in a study of T-cell reconstitution after alpha-beta-depleted transplantation in children. Preparation of the TCRbeta library was carried out with unique molecular identifiers. TCRdb re-analysed the PCR reads in MiXCR, keeping a single row per CDR3 protein. The sample consists of some 490,000 distinct CDR3 sequences, under 15% of them appearing once. The source was PBMCs from the stem cell graft donor, collected from the stem cell graft. The receptor source for this set is a human donor who donated a stem cell graft to a child with combined immunodeficiency.

The chain uses TRBV10-3 and TRBJ2-1; TRBD1 matches 9 bases. V lost 0 bases and J lost 3; bases outside the gene matches: 3. The germline V gene has CDR1 ENHRY and CDR2 SYGVKD. The CDR3 totals 16 residues. The CDR3 spells CAISESWTGDYNEQFF. For the CDR3, the DNA is TGTGCCATCAGTGAGTCTTGGACAGGGGACTACAATGAGCAGTTCTTC.

This chain links TRBV9 with TRBJ1-3; D not resolved. Germline V lookup: CDR1 SGDLS, CDR2 YYNGEE. This CDR3 is built from 19 residues. V lost 1 base and J lost 0, with 20 bases in between. The CDR3 loop is CASSVSTQSVAASGNTIYF. CDR3 sequence (DNA): TGTGCCAGCAGCGTATCAACCCAGAGCGTGGCAGCCTCTGGAAACACCATATATTTT.

This clonotype was seen repeatedly, ten times or more. This chain joins TRBV12-3 or TRBV12-4 and TRBJ2-7; the D is unclear. The CDR3 runs to 13 residues. The ends were cut back, 6 bases at V and 6 bases at J, with 15 bases in the middle. The CDR3 reads CASRGIWDGEQYF. CDR3 nucleotides: TGTGCCAGCAGAGGGATTTGGGATGGCGAGCAGTACTTC.

V usage is TRBV3-1 and J usage is TRBJ1-3; D remains unclear. Trimming shortened V by 0 bases and J by 4 bases, and 7 bases separated the two germline ends. The germline CDR1 and CDR2 sequences are LGHDT and YNNKEL (reference sequence). There are 14 residues in the CDR3. CDR3 protein: CASSQDPAGNTIYF. DNA for the CDR3: TGTGCCAGCAGCCAAGATCCCGCCGGAAACACCATATATTTT.

In its sample, this clonotype was seen many times. V usage is TRBV6-5 and J usage is TRBJ1-2; unclear D gene. V dropped 1 base and J dropped 5 bases, with 11 bases sitting between them. Germline assignment: CDR1 MNHEY and CDR2 SVGAGI. The CDR3 has 14 amino acids. The CDR3 DNA follows: TGTGCCAGCAGTTACTATCCAGAAAAATATGGCTACACCTTC. Its translation is CASSYYPEKYGYTF.

This clonotype was observed a handful of times. The chain recombines TRBV20-1 with TRBJ1-2; possible D gene TRBD1, 6 bases. The CDR3 consists of 13 residues. The V end lost 3 bases, the J end lost 4 bases, and 12 bases lay between the germline ends. Per the germline V gene, CDR1 is DFQATT and CDR2 is SNEGSKA (reference sequence). The CDR3 DNA is TGCAGTGCTAGTCACAGGGTCGGCTATGGCTACACCTTC. It codes for CSASHRVGYGYTF.

This clonotype showed up just a few times. This rearrangement joins TRBV7-3 to TRBJ2-1, with 7 bases lining up with TRBD2. The germline CDR1 and CDR2 sequences are SGHTA and FQGTGA. The CDR3 is made up of 14 amino acids. With 0 bases clipped from V and 11 bases from J, the junction kept 7 bases outside the gene matches. This CDR3 is CASSLTPSSGKQFF. The CDR3 bases are TGTGCCAGCAGCTTAACTCCGTCAAGCGGGAAGCAGTTCTTC.

V and J are TRBV6-2 or TRBV6-3 and TRBJ2-1; D uncertain. The V gene's germline CDR1 is MNHEY and CDR2 SVGEGT. The V gene lost 1 base and the J gene lost 9 bases, with 7 bases spanning the gap. The CDR3 length is 12 residues. The CDR3 is CASSYWGIEQFF. CDR3 bases: TGTGCCAGCAGTTACTGGGGAATTGAGCAGTTCTTC.

The rearrangement uses TRBV20-1 and TRBJ2-7; 8 bases map to TRBD2. Germline values: CDR1 DFQATT, CDR2 SNEGSKA (reference sequence). The CDR3 sequence is 15 residues long. Germline trimming cut 3 bases from V and 5 bases from J; bases unmatched to any gene: 12. The CDR3 region is CSARSGTRAPDEQYF. CDR3 coding DNA: TGCAGTGCTAGGAGCGGGACTAGGGCCCCCGACGAGCAGTACTTC.

This chain uses TRBV4-3 with TRBJ2-3, with D hard to call. Trimming removed 0 bases at V and 2 bases at J, with 6 bases between. The CDR3 consists of 14 residues. CDR1 is LGHNA and CDR2 is YSLEER in the germline V gene. The CDR3 loop is CASSQETATDTQYF. The CDR3 bases are TGCGCCAGCAGCCAAGAAACAGCCACAGATACGCAGTATTTT.

The V call is TRBV20-1, the J call TRBJ2-3; TRBD2 might be the D (5 bases). V was shortened by 5 bases and J by 3 bases, with 9 bases between the two germline ends. From germline, CDR1 is DFQATT and CDR2 SNEGSKA (reference sequence). CDR3 length: 12 residues. This CDR3 reads CSAHTRTDTQYF. The CDR3 coding sequence is TGCAGTGCTCATACTAGAACAGATACGCAGTATTTT.

The chain employs TRBV7-8 and TRBJ1-1, with 10 positions matching TRBD1. Trimming removed 5 bases from V and 1 base from J; junction bases left unmatched: 4. CDR1 and CDR2 (germline): SGHVS, FQNEAQ. This CDR3 has 15 residues. In DNA, the CDR3 is TGTGCCAGCAGCCGGGACAGGGGCCCGAACACTGAAGCTTTCTTT. Translation gives CASSRDRGPNTEAFF.

The V gene is TRBV10-2, the J gene TRBJ2-2; 9 positions agree with TRBD1. This CDR3 has 14 residues. V shed 6 bases, J shed 7 bases, and the junction held 6 bases outside the gene matches. Germline lookup yields CDR1 WSHSY and CDR2 SAAADI. The CDR3 DNA reads as TGCGCCAGCAGGACAGGGGGGCGACGCGGGGAGCTGTTTTTT. Residues: CASRTGGRRGELFF.

The rearrangement uses TRBV10-3 and TRBJ1-5, with 10 nucleotides matching TRBD1. Germline V gene sequence: CDR1 ENHRY, CDR2 SYGVKD. V was pared by 6 bases and J by 5 bases, with 7 bases of the junction left unmatched. The CDR3 consists of 15 residues. CDR3 nucleotide sequence: TGTGCCATCAGAGAGGGACAGGGGATGTATCAGCCCCAGCATTTT. Its translation: CAIREGQGMYQPQHF.

This clonotype was counted many times. V gene TRBV25-1 combines with J gene TRBJ2-7, with D possibly being TRBD2 (6 bases). Trimming cost V 6 bases and J 3 bases, with 15 bases left between them. This CDR3 comprises 14 residues. Germline loops: CDR1 MGHDK, CDR2 SYGVNS. This CDR3 reads CASREGLGLYEQYF. CDR3 nucleotide sequence: TGTGCCAGCAGGGAGGGGCTCGGACTCTACGAGCAGTACTTC.

The chain is built from TRBV6-6 and TRBJ2-1; D is unresolved. Trimming pared 6 bases from V and 9 bases from J, leaving 12 bases between. The germline gives CDR1 MNHNY, CDR2 SVGAGI (reference sequence). This CDR3 spans 12 amino acids. CDR3 sequence: CASSPSRFEQFF. The CDR3 nucleotides are TGTGCCAGCAGCCCCAGTAGGTTTGAGCAGTTCTTC.

This clonotype has a handful of counts. The gene calls are TRBV5-1 and TRBJ2-7, with 8 bases identical to TRBD1. The V and J ends lost 8 bases and 1 base, in that order; junction bases with no gene match: 5. The CDR3 length is 13 residues. Germline-derived CDR1 and CDR2 are SGHRS and YFSETQ. The DNA for the CDR3 is TGCGCCAGTCAACAGGGGGTTTCCTACGAGCAGTACTTC. Translating it yields CASQQGVSYEQYF.

In its sample, this clonotype was seen a few times. The V call is TRBV20-1, the J call TRBJ2-1; no definite D call. Germline CDR1 DFQATT, CDR2 SNEGSKA (reference sequence). V was shortened by 4 bases and J by 0 bases, with 10 bases between the two germline ends. The CDR3 extends over 14 amino acids. This CDR3 is CSATTESSYNEQFF. The CDR3 DNA is TGCAGTGCTACGACGGAGAGCTCCTACAATGAGCAGTTCTTC.

This clonotype was picked up a small number of times. This sequence joins TRBV20-1 and TRBJ2-7, with 8 bases fitting TRBD1. The CDR3 runs 13 residues. Germline-derived CDR1 and CDR2 are DFQATT and SNEGSKA (reference sequence). With V trimmed by 6 bases and J by 4 bases, 8 bases remained unmatched. The CDR3 loop reads CSAATGDRYEQYF. The CDR3 DNA sequence: TGCAGTGCCGCGACAGGGGATAGATACGAGCAGTACTTC.

V and J are TRBV30 and TRBJ1-1; D call uncertain. The length of the CDR3 is 13 residues. V lost 2 bases and J lost 5, with 12 bases in between. The germline gives CDR1 GTSNPN, CDR2 SVGIG (reference sequence). CDR3 DNA: TGTGCCTGGAGTCAGTTTGGAGGAACTGAAGCTTTCTTT. It encodes CAWSQFGGTEAFF.

This clonotype was found a few times. The chain carries TRBV7-2 and TRBJ2-3, with 9 bases identical to TRBD2. From germline, CDR1 is SGHTA and CDR2 FQGNSA. The trim removed 0 bases at V and 2 bases at J, leaving 6 bases unmatched. The CDR3 is made up of 17 amino acids. The CDR3 sequence is CASSLARAGGPTDTQYF. CDR3 coding DNA: TGTGCCAGCAGCTTAGCGCGGGCGGGGGGGCCCACAGATACGCAGTATTTT.

This clonotype was observed many times. The chain uses TRBV10-3 and TRBJ2-3; D unclear. The V end was cut by 11 bases, the J end by 3 bases, with 12 bases between. Germline V gives CDR1 ENHRY, CDR2 SYGVKD. CDR3 length: 12 amino acids. This CDR3 is CALRDKTDTQYF. CDR3 in DNA: TGTGCCCTGCGCGACAAGACAGATACGCAGTATTTT.

The chain couples TRBV12-3 or TRBV12-4 to TRBJ2-7, with 9 nucleotides matching TRBD2. This CDR3 comprises 13 residues. The V gene end was trimmed by 7 bases and the J gene end by 2 bases; junction bases not matched to a gene: 3. Here the CDR3 DNA reads TGTGCCAGCACCCTAGCGGGACCCTACGAGCAGTACTTC. It translates to CASTLAGPYEQYF.

As DNA, the CDR3 is TGTGCCAGCAGAAGACAGGGTCCCACAGATACGCAGTATTTT. It is translated as CASRRQGPTDTQYF. The rearrangement links TRBV7-9 to TRBJ2-3, with 7 bases lining up with TRBD1. V was clipped by 6 bases and J by 2 bases; unmatched bases: 5. Germline V lookup: CDR1 SEHNR, CDR2 FQNEAQ (reference sequence). This CDR3 has 14 amino acids.

This clonotype was seen at least ten times. The rearrangement joins TRBV12-3 or TRBV12-4 to TRBJ2-4; D assignment may be TRBD1 or TRBD2 (5 bases each). Trimming took 5 bases from V and 9 from J, leaving 17 bases between them. CDR3 length: 14 amino acids. The CDR3 protein is CASSPAGGRVIQYF. The CDR3 nucleotides are TGTGCCAGCAGTCCCGCGGGCGGCAGGGTCATTCAGTACTTC.

This clonotype was seen a few times. The rearrangement uses TRBV6-1 and TRBJ2-7; D is perhaps TRBD1 or TRBD2 (5 bases each). Germline CDR1 is MNHNS and CDR2 is SASEGT. CDR3 length: 14 residues. Trimming shortened V by 8 bases and J by 2 bases, and 16 bases separated the two germline ends. The CDR3 sequence: CASWPGDGAYEQYF. In DNA form, the CDR3 reads TGTGCCAGCTGGCCTGGGGACGGCGCCTACGAGCAGTACTTC.

This clonotype occurred many times. This chain joins TRBV18 and TRBJ2-7; 12 bases are a match to TRBD2. Per the germline V gene, CDR1 is KGHSH and CDR2 is LQKENI. With V trimmed by 3 bases and J by 4 bases, 4 bases remained unmatched. This CDR3 is 15 amino acids long. As DNA, the CDR3 is TGTGCCAGCTCACCGCCTCTAGCGGGAGGGTACGAGCAGTACTTC. Encoded protein: CASSPPLAGGYEQYF.

This chain joins TRBV4-1 and TRBJ2-3; TRBD2 aligns across 8 bases. The V and J ends lost 4 bases and 3 bases, in that order; junction bases with no gene match: 9. The germline gives CDR1 MGHRA, CDR2 YSYEKL. The CDR3 length is 16 residues. Here the CDR3 DNA reads TGCGCCAGCAGCCCTCGTGAGACTAGCGATACAGATACGCAGTATTTT. Translation gives CASSPRETSDTDTQYF.

This clonotype appeared a few times. The J gene is TRBJ2-3, the V gene TRBV12-3 or TRBV12-4; D remains unclear. This CDR3 has 14 amino acids. V lost 4 bases to trimming and J lost 0 bases, with 8 bases between them. The CDR3 DNA reads TGTGCCAGCAGTTATACTGAAAGCACAGATACGCAGTATTTT. Translated, it gives CASSYTESTDTQYF.

This clonotype appeared a few times. This sequence joins TRBV11-2 and TRBJ2-3; 10 bases agree with TRBD1. Losses at the gene ends were 0 bases for V and 4 bases for J; bases not matched to a gene: 1. This CDR3 is built from 15 residues. The germline gives CDR1 SGHAT, CDR2 FQNNGV. The CDR3 here is CASSLEGQGSDTQYF. The DNA of the CDR3 is TGTGCCAGCAGCTTAGAGGGACAGGGGTCAGATACGCAGTATTTT.

In this sample, this clonotype turned up a few times. Here the CDR3 DNA reads TGTGCCAGCAGTAGACTAGCGGGAGGAGGCTACGAGCAGTACTTC. Protein product: CASSRLAGGGYEQYF. The chain uses TRBV6-2 or TRBV6-3 and TRBJ2-7; 13 bases agree with TRBD2. The CDR3 contains 15 residues. Germline lookup yields CDR1 MNHEY and CDR2 SVGEGT. Trimming took 5 bases from V and 3 from J; bases not matched to a gene: 4.